The next 20 T cell receptor beta chains were all read from a single sample in a study of T and B cells in COVID-19 patients. TRB was amplified from about 260-540 ng of blood genomic DNA. Multiplex PCR with BIOMED2 TRB-A/B primer pools amplified TRB rearrangements. TCRdb fed the multiplex PCR reads into MiXCR, producing one record per CDR3 protein. The sample consists of about 1,400 distinct CDR3 sequences, around 30% of them appearing once. The sample comprised blood. These TCRs come from a human donor with active COVID-19.

With regard to this clonotype: At one of its ends the junction is not consistent with the germline gene, which may arise from a read error. The rearrangement joins TRBV7-4 to TRBJ1-1; D is uncertain. The V gene's germline CDR1 is SGHVT and CDR2 SQSDAQ. The CDR3 is 18 amino acids. This CDR3 is CARSFPRRLHGVKAEAFF. DNA for the CDR3: TGTGCCAGAAGCTTTCCTCGAAGACTACACGGCGTCAAGGCTGAAGCTTTCTTT.

This clonotype is termed medium-sized (0.01 to 0.1%). The chain uses TRBV5-4 and TRBJ2-1; no firm D call. The CDR3 length is 14 residues. The germline gives CDR1 SGHNT, CDR2 YYREEE (reference sequence). V lost 0 bases and J lost 3, with 7 bases in between. The DNA for the CDR3 is TGTGCCAGCAGCTTGGAGCAGGACTACAATGAGCAGTTCTTC. It codes for CASSLEQDYNEQFF. The full variable domain, rest sourced from reference TRBV5-4 and TRBJ2-1, is ETGVTQSPTHLIKTRGQQVTLRCSSQSGHNTVSWYQQALGQGPQFIFQYYREEENGRGNFPPRFSGLQFPNYSSELNVNALELDDSALYLCASSLEQDYNEQFFGPGTRLTVL.

By share, this clonotype ranks as medium-sized. The rearrangement joins TRBV13 to TRBJ2-1, with TRBD2 matching 8 bases. V shed 2 bases and J 3 bases; nucleotides not matched to a gene: 3. The germline gives CDR1 PRHDT, CDR2 FYEKMQ (reference sequence). This CDR3 contains 15 residues. CDR3 bases: TGTGCCAGCAGCTTAAACCGGGAGGGCTACAATGAGCAGTTCTTC. It yields the protein CASSLNREGYNEQFF. The full variable domain, completed using reference TRBV13 and TRBJ2-1, is AAGVIQSPRHLIKEKRETATLKCYPIPRHDTVYWYQQGPGQDPQFLISFYEKMQSDKGSIPDRFSAQQFSDYHSELNMSSLELGDSALYFCASSLNREGYNEQFFGPGTRLTVL.

V usage is TRBV7-9 and J usage is TRBJ2-1; the match to TRBD2 covers 13 bases. The J segment lost 9 bases and the V segment lost 4 bases, leaving 6 bases of the junction unmatched. Germline CDR1 reads SEHNR; CDR2 reads FQNEAQ (reference sequence). The CDR3 is made up of 15 amino acids. CDR3 sequence reads: CASSSGLAGVREQFF. The DNA for the CDR3 is TGTGCCAGCAGCTCCGGACTAGCGGGAGTCCGTGAGCAGTTCTTC.

The J gene is TRBJ2-7, the V gene TRBV6-2 or TRBV6-3; 8 nucleotides agree with TRBD1. This CDR3 is built from 16 residues. Germline V gene sequence: CDR1 MNHEY, CDR2 SVGEGT. Trimming took 4 bases from V and 6 from J; bases not matched to a gene: 14. CDR3 loop: CASSSSPGTGLGEQYF. For the CDR3, the DNA is TGTGCCAGCAGTTCCTCTCCAGGGACAGGCCTGGGCGAGCAGTACTTC.

This clonotype was picked up a small number of times. The rearrangement uses TRBV27 and TRBJ2-7; 11 nucleotides match TRBD1. CDR1 is MNHEY and CDR2 is SMNVEV in the germline V gene (reference sequence). V was clipped by 5 bases and J by 4 bases; unmatched bases: 7. The CDR3 consists of 15 residues. The CDR3 here is CASSPEDRGPYEQYF. The CDR3 region has the DNA TGTGCCAGCAGTCCCGAGGACAGGGGGCCGTACGAGCAGTACTTC.

The chain joins TRBV5-1 to TRBJ2-2; possible D gene TRBD2, 6 bases. Germline loops: CDR1 SGHRS, CDR2 YFSETQ. V was pared by 0 bases and J by 1 base, with 7 bases between. The CDR3 has 15 amino acids. CDR3 loop: CASSLGLENTGELFF. CDR3 DNA sequence: TGCGCCAGCAGCTTGGGACTAGAGAACACCGGGGAGCTGTTTTTT. The complete variable domain, with remaining parts taken from reference TRBV5-1 and TRBJ2-2, reads KAGVTQTPRYLIKTRGQQVTLSCSPISGHRSVSWYQQTPGQGLQFLFEYFSETQRNKGNFPGRFSGRQFSNSRSEMNVSTLELGDSALYLCASSLGLENTGELFFGEGSRLTVL.

This clonotype ranks as medium-sized (0.01 to 0.1%). The chain couples TRBV19 to TRBJ2-1; the D is unclear. Germline CDR1 is LNHDA and CDR2 is SQIVND (reference sequence). V lost 7 bases, J lost 1 base, and 17 bases lay in between. The CDR3 loop spans 16 amino acids. CDR3 in amino acids: CASTLGDSRSYNEQFF. DNA of the CDR3: TGTGCCAGTACCCTAGGAGACTCCCGATCCTACAATGAGCAGTTCTTC.

The J gene is TRBJ2-7, the V gene TRBV20-1, with D possibly TRBD2 on 5 matching bases. Germline CDR1 is DFQATT and CDR2 is SNEGSKA (reference sequence). The CDR3 is made up of 13 amino acids. V lost 5 bases and J 1 base, leaving 12 bases between the germline ends. The CDR3 DNA sequence: TGCAGTGCTTACAAAGCGGATTCCTACGAGCAGTACTTC. Translating it yields CSAYKADSYEQYF.

In this sample, this clonotype turned up a few times. The gene calls are TRBV6-6 and TRBJ2-1; D is unresolved. Germline values: CDR1 MNHNY, CDR2 SVGAGI (reference sequence). The ends were cut back, 0 bases at V and 12 bases at J, with 12 bases in the middle. The CDR3 length is 13 residues. DNA of the CDR3: TGTGCCAGCAGTTACTCGATGGGGAAGGGGCAGTTCTTC. This sequence encodes CASSYSMGKGQFF.

This clonotype was counted once. The CDR3 loop is CASRQGLFGTGRWNEQFF. CDR3 DNA: TGTGCCAGCAGACAAGGGCTCTTCGGGACAGGAAGGTGGAATGAGCAGTTCTTC. The rearrangement uses TRBV5-5 and TRBJ2-1; 8 bases fit TRBD1. The V segment lost 5 bases and the J segment 7 bases; nucleotides outside the gene matches: 20. CDR3 length: 18 residues. The germline CDR1 and CDR2 sequences are SGHKS and YYEKEE (reference sequence).

The V call is TRBV11-2, the J call TRBJ2-4, with a possible D match to TRBD1 (6 bases). The CDR3 has 15 residues. Germline lookup yields CDR1 SGHAT and CDR2 FQNNGV. Trimming stripped 4 bases from V and 6 bases from J, with 16 bases between. CDR3 sequence (DNA): TGTGCCAGCAGCTATGATTACAGGGCAGGAAACATTCAGTACTTC. This codes for CASSYDYRAGNIQYF. Variable domain in full (rest from reference TRBV11-2 and TRBJ2-4): EAGVAQSPRYKIIEKRQSVAFWCNPISGHATLYWYQQILGQGPKLLIQFQNNGVVDDSQLPKDRFSAERLKGVDSTLKIQPAKLEDSAVYLCASSYDYRAGNIQYFGAGTRLSVL.

Comments on this clonotype: One junction end disagrees with the germline gene, perhaps due to a read error. This sequence joins TRBV5-3 and TRBJ2-1; 10 bases fit TRBD1. TRBV5-3 is an ORF, with its function uncertain. CDR3 length equals 14 residues. DNA of the CDR3: TGCGCCAGCAGCTTGGGGACAGGGGATCATGAGCAGTTTTTC. Amino acids: CASSLGTGDHEQFF.

The CDR3 nucleotides are TGTGCCAGCAGTTTGACTAGCCCCCAAGAGACCCAGTACTTC. Its protein is CASSLTSPQETQYF. The chain combines TRBV12-3 or TRBV12-4 with TRBJ2-5; 7 bases are a match to TRBD2. The V and J ends lost 3 bases and 1 base, in that order; junction bases with no gene match: 2. The CDR3 runs 14 residues.

In this sample, this clonotype is medium-sized. The chain employs TRBV12-3 or TRBV12-4 and TRBJ2-3; 7 nucleotides match TRBD1. V was pared by 1 base and J by 4 bases, with 8 bases of the junction left unmatched. This CDR3 is 16 amino acids long. CDR3 amino acids: CASSLVGQGVSDTQYF. CDR3 bases: TGTGCCAGCAGTTTAGTGGGCCAGGGGGTGTCAGATACGCAGTATTTT.

The rearrangement links TRBV20-1 to TRBJ2-7; 10 bases are shared with TRBD1. Germline-derived CDR1 and CDR2 are DFQATT and SNEGSKA (reference sequence). Losses at the gene ends were 4 bases for V and 3 bases for J; bases not matched to a gene: 3. This CDR3 comprises 13 residues. This CDR3 is CSANRDRGYEQYF. The DNA of the CDR3 is TGCAGTGCTAACCGGGACAGGGGCTACGAGCAGTACTTC.

This clonotype is deemed medium-sized. The rearrangement uses TRBV29-1 and TRBJ2-4, with TRBD1 matching 9 bases. The ends lost 2 bases at V and 0 bases at J; junction bases unmatched: 5. The germline V gene has CDR1 SQVTM and CDR2 ANQGSEA. CDR3 length equals 16 residues. CDR3 DNA: TGCAGCGTTGAATTTGGACAGGGGATAGCCAAAAACATTCAGTACTTC. It codes for CSVEFGQGIAKNIQYF.

The rearrangement links TRBV27 to TRBJ2-5, with 11 bases aligning to TRBD1. The length of the CDR3 is 16 residues. Per the germline V gene, CDR1 is MNHEY and CDR2 is SMNVEV (reference sequence). The ends lost 6 bases at V and 5 bases at J; junction bases unmatched: 11. The CDR3 sequence: CASSVWTGGDGETQYF. Written as DNA, the CDR3 is TGTGCCAGCAGCGTCTGGACAGGGGGCGACGGGGAGACCCAGTACTTC.

This chain connects TRBV18 to TRBJ1-2; D ambiguous. Germline assignment: CDR1 KGHSH and CDR2 LQKENI. Trimming stripped 2 bases from V and 4 bases from J, with 20 bases between. The CDR3 has 17 residues. The CDR3: CASSPEVGLQSGYGYTF. The CDR3, as DNA: TGTGCCAGCTCACCAGAGGTGGGCTTACAATCGGGCTATGGCTACACCTTC.

In its sample, this clonotype is large. V usage is TRBV5-6 and J usage is TRBJ2-7, with D unresolved. The CDR3 consists of 12 residues. The germline V gene has CDR1 SGHDT and CDR2 YYEEEE. Trimming stripped 1 base from V and 3 bases from J, with 5 bases between. CDR3 protein: CASSLNSYEQYF. Here the CDR3 DNA reads TGTGCCAGCAGCTTGAACAGCTACGAGCAGTACTTC.